This T cell receptor (beta chain) was identified in a study of T cells in Graves' hyperthyroidism and ophthalmopathy. Study-level points and caveats: Progression to ophthalmopathy was predicted a median of 6.5 months early.

Researchers took RNA transcripts and amplified the TCR beta CDR3 regions from them. The TCR CDR3 was amplified in a first-round RT-PCR using the HTBI primer set. From the multiplex PCR reads, TCRdb called clonotypes with MiXCR, one entry per CDR3 protein. In the table there are approximately 360,000 distinct CDR3 sequences, around 25% of which are singletons. This clonotype was detected a few times. Antigen unknown. Trimming stripped 4 bases from V and 10 bases from J, with 20 bases between. Per the germline V gene, CDR1 is SGHKS and CDR2 is YYEKEE (reference sequence). The CDR3 spans 14 residues. The sequence came from a man between 50 and 59 years old with Graves' hyperthyroidism. Sequenced input: blood. V and J are TRBV5-5 and TRBJ1-2; D unclear. The CDR3 spells CASSAGASSHDYTF. Written as DNA, the CDR3 is TGTGCCAGCAGCGCAGGAGCAAGTTCCCATGACTACACCTTC. The full variable domain, completed using reference TRBV5-5 and TRBJ1-2, is DAGVTQSPTHLIKTRGQQVTLRCSPISGHKSVSWYQQVLGQGPQFIFQYYEKEERGRGNFPDRFSARQFPNYSSELNVNALLLGDSALYLCASSAGASSHDYTFGSGTRLTVV.